One sample yielded the 3 T cell receptor beta chains listed below, sequenced in a study of beta chain features in type 1 diabetes. Isolated RNA was reverse transcribed in full, so expressed TCRB transcripts were sequenced. Sequencing used immunoSEQ multiplex PCR; TCRdb keeps in-frame clones, though not all of them. Among around 400,000 clones listed, 10% to 15% were seen once. The specimen sequenced was naive CD4+ T cells from blood. The receptors here all came from a man aged 18 to 29 in good health.

Only a few counts were recorded for this clone. J is TRBJ2-5 and V is TRBV7-6; no firm D call. This CDR3 has 12 residues. Germline CDR1 and CDR2: SGHVS and FNYEAQ. The V end lost 1 base, the J end lost 5 bases, and 5 bases lay between the germline ends. The CDR3 DNA is TGTGCCAGCAGCTTAGGCGCCGAGACCCAGTACTTC. Translating gives CASSLGAETQYF.

The chain couples TRBV29-1 to TRBJ2-3, with 10 nucleotides matching TRBD2. The germline V gene has CDR1 SQVTM and CDR2 ANQGSEA. CDR3 size: 16 residues. Trimming removed 6 bases from V and 4 bases from J; junction bases left unmatched: 13. The CDR3 nucleotides read TGCAGCGTGCCGGGACTAGCGTCGAGAGTCGCAGATACGCAGTATTTT. This gives the protein CSVPGLASRVADTQYF.

This clone has a handful of counts. The rearrangement joins TRBV7-2 to TRBJ2-5; a weak D match, TRBD2 (6 bases). V gave up 5 bases and J gave up 5 bases, with 21 bases separating them. The CDR3 length is 16 residues. Looked up from germline, CDR1 is SGHTA and CDR2 is FQGNSA. CDR3: CASSLQAGPPMETQYF. CDR3 bases: TGTGCCAGCAGCCTCCAGGCGGGACCTCCGATGGAGACCCAGTACTTC. The variable domain in full, completed from reference TRBV7-2 and TRBJ2-5, reads GAGVSQSPSNKVTEKGKDVELRCDPISGHTALYWYRQSLGQGLEFLIYFQGNSAPDKSGLPSDRFSAERTGGSVSTLTIQRTQQEDSAVYLCASSLQAGPPMETQYFGPGTRLLVL.